The rows below give T cell receptor beta chains drawn from one sample of a study of T-cell reconstitution after alpha-beta-depleted transplantation in children. TCRdb itself ran the PCR reads through MiXCR, one entry per CDR3 protein. Here the sample spans around 370,000 distinct CDR3 sequences, 10% being singletons. The sequenced sample was PBMCs from the stem cell graft donor, obtained from the stem cell graft. The receptors come from a human donor who donated a stem cell graft to a child with acute lymphoblastic leukemia. The CDR3 runs from the conserved cysteine through the conserved F or W. D genes are given only for firm matches. For some rows the clone size is stated as once, few or many, or as a class when expanded; others skip it.

d_gene	v_gene	len	abundance	j_gene	CDR3nt	CDR3aa
-	TRBV6-1	13	few	TRBJ1-4	TGTGCCAGCAGGTCAGGGATGGATGAAAAACTGTTTTTT	CASRSGMDEKLFF
-	TRBV12-3/TRBV12-4	14	-	TRBJ1-2	TGTGCCAGCAGTTACAACGACCCAATCTATGGCTACACCTTC	CASSYNDPIYGYTF
-	TRBV29-1	15	few	TRBJ2-7	TGCAGCGTTGAGGGGTGGCTCCCACGGATCGACGAGCAGTACTTC	CSVEGWLPRIDEQYF
-	TRBV15	15	few	TRBJ2-2	TGTGCCACCAGCGCGGATGGACTATCGACCGGGGAGCTGTTTTTT	CATSADGLSTGELFF
-	TRBV12-3/TRBV12-4	17	few	TRBJ1-3	TGTGCCAGCAGCACCGCACAGGGCCGCGTAGCTGGAAACACCATATATTTT	CASSTAQGRVAGNTIYF
-	TRBV27	17	many	TRBJ2-3	TGTGCCAGCAGTCCAAGGTCGACAGGGAGGGGCGCAGATACGCAGTATTTT	CASSPRSTGRGADTQYF
-	TRBV4-1	19	few	TRBJ2-4	TGCGCCAGCAGCCCCTTAAGTACAATAGGTAAACTAGCCAAAAACATTCAGTACTTC	CASSPLSTIGKLAKNIQYF
TRBD1	TRBV10-3	13	-	TRBJ2-1	TGTGCCATCAGGCCGGGACAGATGAATGAGCAGTTCTTC	CAIRPGQMNEQFF
-	TRBV5-1	18	-	TRBJ1-1	TGCGCCAGCAGCCTCACCCCACAACAGGGATCTCCGAACACTGAAGCTTTCTTT	CASSLTPQQGSPNTEAFF
-	TRBV28	17	few	TRBJ2-7	TGTGCCAGCAGTTACGGCCTAACCCCAAGTGCCTCCTACGAGCAGTACTTC	CASSYGLTPSASYEQYF
-	TRBV15	14	few	TRBJ1-4	TGTGCCACCAGCAGAGATGAGGCCGGGAGGGAACTGTTTTTT	CATSRDEAGRELFF
TRBD2	TRBV10-3	16	-	TRBJ2-1	TGTGCCATCAAGCCGGGACTAGCGGGAGGTCTGGGGGAGCAGTTCTTC	CAIKPGLAGGLGEQFF
-	TRBV6-1	16	few	TRBJ2-3	TGTGCCAGCAGTGAAGGAGGGGGATCTAGCACAGATACGCAGTATTTT	CASSEGGGSSTDTQYF
TRBD1	TRBV27	15	-	TRBJ2-7	TGTGCCAGCAGTCTAGAGACAGGGGGCGTATACGAGCAGTACTTC	CASSLETGGVYEQYF
-	TRBV4-3	15	few	TRBJ2-1	TGCGCCAGCAGCCAAGTGGGCCGGGACCTCAATGAGCAGTTCTTC	CASSQVGRDLNEQFF
-	TRBV29-1	13	-	TRBJ2-7	TGCAGCGTTGTGGGCAGGTTCACCTACGAGCAGTACTTC	CSVVGRFTYEQYF
TRBD2	TRBV4-1	17	-	TRBJ2-7	TGCGCCAGCAGCCAAGAGAGAACTAGCGGGGGAAACTACGAGCAGTACTTC	CASSQERTSGGNYEQYF
-	TRBV7-9	14	few	TRBJ2-7	TGTGCCAGCACAAAGACCTTTCCCCTCTACGAGCAGTACTTC	CASTKTFPLYEQYF
-	TRBV28	14	-	TRBJ1-5	TGTGCCAGCAGCACACAGGGATTCAATCAGCCCCAGCATTTT	CASSTQGFNQPQHF
TRBD1	TRBV12-3/TRBV12-4	15	-	TRBJ2-7	TGTGCCAGCAGTTCCCGAGGGACAGGAGAATACGAGCAGTACTTC	CASSSRGTGEYEQYF
-	TRBV5-5	14	few	TRBJ2-5	TGTGCCAGCAGCTTGGCCGAGGGAAGGGAGACCCAGTACTTC	CASSLAEGRETQYF
-	TRBV7-9	15	many	TRBJ1-2	TGTGCCAGCAGCCCCCCTGGAGCCCATAACTATGGCTACACCTTC	CASSPPGAHNYGYTF
-	TRBV20-1	14	many	TRBJ2-7	TGCAGTGCTAGAGGACGCAGGGGTTCCTACGAGCAGTACTTC	CSARGRRGSYEQYF
-	TRBV20-1	14	many	TRBJ2-3	TGCAGTGCTAGAGTTGCGGACAGCACAGATACGCAGTATTTT	CSARVADSTDTQYF
-	TRBV12-5	21	few	TRBJ2-1	TGTGCTAGTGGTTTGGTACGGATCGGCCCCCGGGGGACCCTGGCCTCGGATGAGCAGTTCTTC	CASGLVRIGPRGTLASDEQFF
TRBD1	TRBV6-2/TRBV6-3	14	-	TRBJ2-7	TGTGCCAGCGCTAATCGGGACAGTCGCTACGAGCAGTACTTC	CASANRDSRYEQYF
-	TRBV4-3	17	many	TRBJ2-1	TGCGCCAGCAGCCAAAAAAGCAGCGCGGGCTCCTACAATGAGCAGTTCTTC	CASSQKSSAGSYNEQFF
TRBD2	TRBV5-6	17	few	TRBJ2-2	TGTGCCAGCAGCAGGCCGGTAGCGGGAGGGGACACCGGGGAGCTGTTTTTT	CASSRPVAGGDTGELFF
-	TRBV3-1	11	many	TRBJ2-1	TGTGCCAGCAGCCAAGAATATGAGCAGTTCTTC	CASSQEYEQFF
-	TRBV20-1	14	-	TRBJ2-7	TGCAGTGCTAGAGATCATCACGGCCTCTACGAGCAGTACTTC	CSARDHHGLYEQYF
-	TRBV7-2	13	many	TRBJ2-7	TGTGCCAGCAGCTCTGGGGGGGCCAACGAGCAGTACTTC	CASSSGGANEQYF
-	TRBV6-1	14	-	TRBJ2-2	TGTGCCAGCAGTAAATGGGACGGCACCGGGGAGCTGTTTTTT	CASSKWDGTGELFF
-	TRBV27	15	-	TRBJ1-4	TGTGCCAGCAGTTCATTCGACAGAACTGGGGAAAAACTGTTTTTT	CASSSFDRTGEKLFF
-	TRBV7-2	16	-	TRBJ2-5	TGTGCCAGCAGCCCCTCCCTGGCCCGAGGCCAAGAGACCCAGTACTTC	CASSPSLARGQETQYF
TRBD2	TRBV7-9	17	-	TRBJ2-1	TGTGCCAGCAGCCCCGGCGGTAGCGGGAGGGCCCCCGGTGAGCAGTTCTTC	CASSPGGSGRAPGEQFF
TRBD2	TRBV4-1	22	-	TRBJ2-1	TGCGCCAGCAGCCAAGTTCCCCCTCTACTAGCGGGAGTACAAAAGGGCTACAATGAGCAGTTCTTC	CASSQVPPLLAGVQKGYNEQFF
TRBD2	TRBV24-1	19	many	TRBJ2-3	TGTGCCACCAGTGATTTGGAAGTAGCTGCGGGAGGGATCACAGATACGCAGTATTTT	CATSDLEVAAGGITDTQYF
TRBD1	TRBV20-1	15	few	TRBJ2-3	TGCAGTGCTAGAGATTCGACAGGGGGCGCCGGTACGCAGTATTTT	CSARDSTGGAGTQYF
-	TRBV28	14	many	TRBJ2-2	TGTGCCAGCAACCCCAGGGGTAACACCGGGGAGCTGTTTTTT	CASNPRGNTGELFF
-	TRBV20-1	11	-	TRBJ2-1	TGCAGTGAGGGGGTCGGGGATGAGCAGTTCTTC	CSEGVGDEQFF
TRBD2	TRBV7-9	17	-	TRBJ2-1	TGTGCCAGCAGCGTAAGACTAGCTCTGAGCTCCTACAATGAGCAGTTCTTC	CASSVRLALSSYNEQFF
-	TRBV19	15	-	TRBJ2-4	TGTGCCAGTAGTATAGCGAGTAGGGGAACCGGCAGTCAGTACTTC	CASSIASRGTGSQYF
-	TRBV4-2	13	-	TRBJ2-4	TGTGCCAGCAGCCAAGACAACCAGGGCATTCAGTACTTC	CASSQDNQGIQYF
-	TRBV29-1	14	few	TRBJ2-3	TGCAGCGTTGAGGTGGTCAGGTCCACAGATACGCAGTATTTT	CSVEVVRSTDTQYF
-	TRBV12-3/TRBV12-4	14	-	TRBJ2-7	TGTGCCAGCAGTCACAGCTTAAGCTCCTACGAGCAGTACTTC	CASSHSLSSYEQYF
TRBD2	TRBV10-3	17	few	TRBJ2-1	TGTGCCATCAGTGAGTCTGGGGGGGAGTTCTCCTACAATGAGCAGTTCTTC	CAISESGGEFSYNEQFF
-	TRBV4-1	15	few	TRBJ2-7	TGCGCCAGCAGCCCCCTCCAGGGGGGTAGGGGCGAGCAGTACTTC	CASSPLQGGRGEQYF
-	TRBV7-6	13	-	TRBJ2-1	TGTGCCAGCAGCGGCTTAGTAAACAATGAGCAGTTCTTC	CASSGLVNNEQFF
-	TRBV7-8	14	-	TRBJ2-5	TGTGCCAGCAGCTTAGGGGCCCGAATCGAGACCCAGTACTTC	CASSLGARIETQYF
-	TRBV12-3/TRBV12-4	12	-	TRBJ2-5	TGTGCCAGCAGTTCCCCTTTCGCGGCCCAGTACTTC	CASSSPFAAQYF
-	TRBV20-1	14	-	TRBJ2-1	TGCAGTGCTCACAGGGGACTGGACTACAATGAGCAGTTCTTC	CSAHRGLDYNEQFF